The clone carrying this T cell receptor (beta chain) was picked up many times. Its cognate antigen is unknown. Of the isolated RNA, all was reverse transcribed, and so the sequenced material was expressed TCRB transcripts. Only in-frame clones appear in the TCRdb table, and some are missing; sequencing was by immunoSEQ multiplex PCR. The data show roughly 160,000 clones, 7.8% seen once. The data were obtained in a study of beta chain features in type 1 diabetes. About the research overall: Cell yields, gender and age were comparable in patients and healthy donors.

Based on CD45RO/CCR7/CD25/CD127/CD95/CD27, CD4+ regulatory, stem cell-like memory, naive and central memory cells were sorted. The junction had 3 bases not matched to a gene; V was cut back by 10 bases and J by 4 bases. CDR1 is MDHEN, CDR2 SYDVKM, per germline. This CDR3 has 11 amino acids. Study outcomes and limitations: Any role of HLA type in TCRB rearrangement remained unresolved here. TCRB CDR3s from Type 1 diabetes patients were moderately but significantly shorter in all four CD4+ subsets. Any PCR bias toward short templates would affect both groups alike.

The clonotype originates from a woman aged 35 to 49 with type 1 diabetes. The chain couples TRBV28 to TRBJ2-7, with TRBD2 identical over 8 bases. Sequencing was performed on central memory CD4+ T cells from blood. The CDR3 is CATTGGYEQYF. For the CDR3, the DNA is TGTGCCACCACGGGGGGGTACGAGCAGTACTTC.